A selection of T cell receptor beta chains follows, all from one sample in a study of T cell responses to AZD1222 COVID-19 vaccine. This table comes from immunoSEQ multiplex PCR, and its TCRdb copy is limited to in-frame clones, with some not included. The repertoire consists of tens of thousands of clones, with 87% occurring once and the leading ten covering roughly 4%. The source material was peripheral blood, sampled on day 0 of AZD1222 vaccination. These receptors originate from an adult in good health. CDR3s leave out the opening cysteine and the closing phenylalanine or tryptophan. The D gene is left open where the match is weak.

v_gene: TRBV12-3/TRBV12-4; d_gene: NA; len: 11; CDR3aa: ASSTRGLTEAF
v_gene: TRBV18; d_gene: NA; len: 14; CDR3aa: ASSPSTAGGNQPQH
v_gene: TRBV15; d_gene: NA; len: 15; CDR3aa: ATSSQIGSRTYNEQF
v_gene: TRBV3-1/TRBV3-2; d_gene: TRBD1; len: 13; CDR3aa: ASSQDRGQPREQY
v_gene: TRBV29-1; d_gene: NA; len: 13; CDR3aa: SVEGRTPTYNEQF
v_gene: TRBV10-3; d_gene: NA; len: 11; CDR3aa: AINGGKNTEAF
v_gene: TRBV3-1/TRBV3-2; d_gene: NA; len: 15; CDR3aa: ASSQERWAGFNQPQH
v_gene: TRBV6-5; d_gene: TRBD1; len: 11; CDR3aa: ASSRGTGTEAF
v_gene: TRBV29-1; d_gene: NA; len: 15; CDR3aa: SVDRLMERGSPHGYT
v_gene: TRBV5-4; d_gene: NA; len: 10; CDR3aa: ASSYGTGPRF
v_gene: TRBV7-6; d_gene: NA; len: 9; CDR3aa: ASTSGDTQY
v_gene: TRBV6-2/TRBV6-3; d_gene: TRBD2; len: 14; CDR3aa: ASSSLRRGARNEQF
v_gene: TRBV6-5; d_gene: TRBD1; len: 11; CDR3aa: ASSYAQGYGYT
v_gene: TRBV9; d_gene: NA; len: 14; CDR3aa: ASSVGLDRAGNTIY